This T cell receptor (beta chain) is from a study of T cells in Graves' hyperthyroidism and ophthalmopathy. The wider study: The blood sample was taken at first diagnosis, before treatment began. Study-wide points: In blood, most of the thyroid clonotypes expanded above 0.001 were also present.

CDR1 and CDR2 from the germline V gene are SNHLY and FYNNEI. The V gene lost 8 bases and the J gene lost 7 bases, with 17 bases spanning the gap. The length of the CDR3 is 14 residues. Researchers took RNA transcripts and amplified the TCR beta CDR3 regions from them. The HTBI set primed first-round TCR CDR3 RT-PCR. One entry per CDR3 protein results from TCRdb running MiXCR on the multiplex PCR reads. The data contain about 740,000 distinct CDR3 sequences, around 15% of them singletons. Participants, patients aged 18 to 65, had newly diagnosed hyperthyroidism with a duration under 2 months. Uncontrolled infection, other autoimmune disease, pregnancy or lactation excluded patients. This clonotype was seen more than once but under ten times. Its antigen remains unknown.

This chain connects TRBV2 to TRBJ1-4, with D possibly matching TRBD1 (5 bases). Sequencing used blood. This receptor was taken from a woman between 18 and 29 years old with Graves' hyperthyroidism. CDR3 coding DNA: TGTGCCAGCGGGGGGACCGGGGCAAGTGAAAAACTGTTTTTT. This encodes CASGGTGASEKLFF.